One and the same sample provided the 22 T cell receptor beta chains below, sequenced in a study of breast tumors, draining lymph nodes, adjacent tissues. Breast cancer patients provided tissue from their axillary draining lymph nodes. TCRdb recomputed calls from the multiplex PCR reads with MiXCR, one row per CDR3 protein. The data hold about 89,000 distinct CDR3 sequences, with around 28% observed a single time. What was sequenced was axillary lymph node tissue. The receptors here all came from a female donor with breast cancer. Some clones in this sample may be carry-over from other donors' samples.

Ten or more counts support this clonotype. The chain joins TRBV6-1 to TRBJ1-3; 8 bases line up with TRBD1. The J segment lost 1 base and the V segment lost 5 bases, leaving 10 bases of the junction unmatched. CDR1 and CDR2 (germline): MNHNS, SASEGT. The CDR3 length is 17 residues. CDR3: CASSIRDRTVSGNTIYF. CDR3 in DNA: TGTGCCAGCAGTATCCGGGACAGGACGGTTTCTGGAAACACCATATATTTT.

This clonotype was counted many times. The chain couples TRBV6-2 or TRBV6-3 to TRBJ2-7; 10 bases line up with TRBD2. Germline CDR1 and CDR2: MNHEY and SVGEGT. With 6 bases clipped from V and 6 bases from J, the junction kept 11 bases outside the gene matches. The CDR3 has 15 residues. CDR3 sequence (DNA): TGTGCCAGCAGCCCCTTCCCGGGACTAGCGAGCGAGCAGTACTTC. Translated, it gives CASSPFPGLASEQYF.

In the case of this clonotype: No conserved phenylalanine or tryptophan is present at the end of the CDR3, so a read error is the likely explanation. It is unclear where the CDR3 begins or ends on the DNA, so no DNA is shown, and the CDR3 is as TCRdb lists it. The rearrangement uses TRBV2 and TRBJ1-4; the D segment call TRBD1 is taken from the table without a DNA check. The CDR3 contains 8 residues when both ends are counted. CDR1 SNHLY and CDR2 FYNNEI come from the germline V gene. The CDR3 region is CASRSRTG.

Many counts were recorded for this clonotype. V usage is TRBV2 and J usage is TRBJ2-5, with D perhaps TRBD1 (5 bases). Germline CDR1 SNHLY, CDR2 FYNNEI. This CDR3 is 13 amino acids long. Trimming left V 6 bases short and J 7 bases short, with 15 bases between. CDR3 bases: TGTGCCAGCAGCCTTCAGGGAAGGGTGACCCAGTACTTC. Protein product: CASSLQGRVTQYF.

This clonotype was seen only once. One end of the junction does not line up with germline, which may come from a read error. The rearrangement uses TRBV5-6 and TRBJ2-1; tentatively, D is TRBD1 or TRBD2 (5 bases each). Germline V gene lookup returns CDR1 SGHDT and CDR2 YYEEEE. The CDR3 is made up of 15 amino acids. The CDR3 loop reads CASSLFGASYNEQLF. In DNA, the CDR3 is TGTGCCAGCAGCTTGTTCGGGGCTTCTTACAATGAGCAGCTCTTC.

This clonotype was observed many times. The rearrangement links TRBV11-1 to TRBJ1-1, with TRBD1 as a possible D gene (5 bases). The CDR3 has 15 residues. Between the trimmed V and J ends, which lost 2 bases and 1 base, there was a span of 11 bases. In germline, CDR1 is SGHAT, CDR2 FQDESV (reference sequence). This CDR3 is CASSLRAGRNTEAFF. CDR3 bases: TGTGCCAGCAGCTTAAGGGCAGGGAGGAACACTGAAGCTTTCTTT.

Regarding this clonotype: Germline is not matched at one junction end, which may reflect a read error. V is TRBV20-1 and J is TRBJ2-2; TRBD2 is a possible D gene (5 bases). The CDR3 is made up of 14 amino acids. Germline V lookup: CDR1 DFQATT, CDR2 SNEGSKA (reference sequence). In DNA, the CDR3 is TGCAGTGCTAGAGACCCGGACTCCCCCGCGGAGCCGTTTTTT. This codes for CSARDPDSPAEPFF.

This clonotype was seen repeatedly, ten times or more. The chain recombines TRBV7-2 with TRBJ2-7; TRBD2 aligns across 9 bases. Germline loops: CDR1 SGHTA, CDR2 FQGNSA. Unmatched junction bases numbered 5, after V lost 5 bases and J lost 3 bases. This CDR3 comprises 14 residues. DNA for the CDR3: TGTGCCAGCAGCCCTAGCGGGAAGATCTACGAGCAGTACTTC. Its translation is CASSPSGKIYEQYF.

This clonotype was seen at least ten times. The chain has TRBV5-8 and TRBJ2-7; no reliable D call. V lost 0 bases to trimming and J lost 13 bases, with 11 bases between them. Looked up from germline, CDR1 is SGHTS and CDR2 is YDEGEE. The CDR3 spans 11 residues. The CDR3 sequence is CASSLARALYF. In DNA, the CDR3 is TGTGCCAGCAGCTTGGCCCGGGCCCTTTACTTC. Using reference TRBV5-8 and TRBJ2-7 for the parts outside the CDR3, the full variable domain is EAGVTQSPTHLIKTRGQQATLRCSPISGHTSVYWYQQALGLGLQFLLWYDEGEERNRGNFPPRFSGRQFPNYSSELNVNALELEDSALYLCASSLARALYFGPGTRLTVT.

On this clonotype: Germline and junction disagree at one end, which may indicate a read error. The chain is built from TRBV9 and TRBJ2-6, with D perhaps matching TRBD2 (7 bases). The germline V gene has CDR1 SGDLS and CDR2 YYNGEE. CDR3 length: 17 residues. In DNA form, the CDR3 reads TGTGCCAGCAGCATAGGGGGGGGGCACTCTGGGGCCACCGTCCTGACTTTC. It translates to CASSIGGGHSGATVLTF. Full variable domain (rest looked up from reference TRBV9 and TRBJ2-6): DSGVTQTPKHLITATGQRVTLRCSPRSGDLSVYWYQQSLDQGLQFLIQYYNGEERAKGNILERFSAQQFPDLHSELNLSSLELGDSALYFCASSIGGGHSGATVLTFGAGSRLTVL.

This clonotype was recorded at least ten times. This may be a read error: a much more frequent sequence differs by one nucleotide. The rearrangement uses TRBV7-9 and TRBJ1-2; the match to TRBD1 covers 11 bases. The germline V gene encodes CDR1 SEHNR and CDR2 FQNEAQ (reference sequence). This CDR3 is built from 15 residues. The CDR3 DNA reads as TGTGCCAGCAGCGCCCCGGGACAGGGGGAATATGGCTACCCCTTC. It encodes CASSAPGQGEYGYPF.

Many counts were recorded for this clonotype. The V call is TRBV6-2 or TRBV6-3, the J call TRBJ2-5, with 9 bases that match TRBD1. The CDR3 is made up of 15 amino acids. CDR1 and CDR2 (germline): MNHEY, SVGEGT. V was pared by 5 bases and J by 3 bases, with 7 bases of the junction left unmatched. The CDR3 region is CASSDTGGGEETQYF. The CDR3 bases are TGTGCCAGCAGTGATACAGGGGGCGGCGAAGAGACCCAGTACTTC.

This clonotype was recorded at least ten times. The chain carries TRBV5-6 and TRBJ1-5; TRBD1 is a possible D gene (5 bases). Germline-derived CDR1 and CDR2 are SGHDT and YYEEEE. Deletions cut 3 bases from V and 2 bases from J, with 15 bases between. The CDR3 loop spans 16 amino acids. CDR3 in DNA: TGTGCCAGCAGCTCTAACAGGCATCTGGGCAATCAGCCCCAGCATTTT. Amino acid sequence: CASSSNRHLGNQPQHF.

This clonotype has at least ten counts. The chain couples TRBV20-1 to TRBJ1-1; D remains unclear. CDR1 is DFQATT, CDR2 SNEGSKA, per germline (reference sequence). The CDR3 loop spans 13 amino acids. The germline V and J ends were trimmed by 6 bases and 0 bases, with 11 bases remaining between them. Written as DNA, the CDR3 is TGCAGTGCATCTGACCCCTTGAACACTGAAGCTTTCTTT. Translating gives CSASDPLNTEAFF.

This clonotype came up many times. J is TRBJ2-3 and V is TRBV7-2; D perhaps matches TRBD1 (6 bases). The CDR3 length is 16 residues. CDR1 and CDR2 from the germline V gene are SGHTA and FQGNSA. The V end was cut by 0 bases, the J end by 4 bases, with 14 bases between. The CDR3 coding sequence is TGTGCCAGCAGCTTAGCACAGGGCCCACTATCAGATACGCAGTATTTT. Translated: CASSLAQGPLSDTQYF.

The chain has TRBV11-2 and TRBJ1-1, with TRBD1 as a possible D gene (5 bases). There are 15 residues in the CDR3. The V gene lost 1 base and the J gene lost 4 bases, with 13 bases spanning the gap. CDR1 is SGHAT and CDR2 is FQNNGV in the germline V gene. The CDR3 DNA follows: TGTGCCAGCAGCTTAGTGGGGGGGTTTGGCACTGAAGCTTTCTTT. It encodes CASSLVGGFGTEAFF.

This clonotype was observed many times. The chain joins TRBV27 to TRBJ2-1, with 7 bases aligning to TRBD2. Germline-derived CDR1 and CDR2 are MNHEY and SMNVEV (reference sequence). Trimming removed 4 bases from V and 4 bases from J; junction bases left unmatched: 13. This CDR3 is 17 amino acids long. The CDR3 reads CASSSWRAGAVYNEQFF. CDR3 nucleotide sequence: TGTGCCAGCAGTTCATGGAGGGCGGGAGCCGTTTACAATGAGCAGTTCTTC.

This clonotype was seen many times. The CDR3 sequence: CASSRGQGGLTNEKLFF. CDR3 DNA: TGCGCCAGCAGCAGAGGACAGGGTGGTTTGACTAATGAAAAACTGTTTTTT. V and J are TRBV5-1 and TRBJ1-4; 8 nucleotides align to TRBD1. Germline loops: CDR1 SGHRS, CDR2 YFSETQ. J was trimmed by 2 bases and V by 4 bases; bases with no gene match: 10. This CDR3 has 17 amino acids.

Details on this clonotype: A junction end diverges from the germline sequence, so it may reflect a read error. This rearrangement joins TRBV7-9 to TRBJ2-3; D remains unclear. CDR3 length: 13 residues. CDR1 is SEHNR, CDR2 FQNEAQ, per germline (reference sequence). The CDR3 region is CASGLYSTDTQYF. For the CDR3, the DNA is TGTGCCAGCGGCTTATACAGCACAGATACGCAGTATTTT.

The CDR3, as DNA: TGCAGTGCTACGCCGACGTGGGCGGGAGCCGGTGGGACCCAGTACTTC. The encoded protein is CSATPTWAGAGGTQYF. V usage is TRBV20-1 and J usage is TRBJ2-5; 7 bases match TRBD2. With V trimmed by 4 bases and J by 7 bases, 18 bases remained unmatched. The length of the CDR3 is 16 residues. Germline CDR1 DFQATT, CDR2 SNEGSKA (reference sequence).

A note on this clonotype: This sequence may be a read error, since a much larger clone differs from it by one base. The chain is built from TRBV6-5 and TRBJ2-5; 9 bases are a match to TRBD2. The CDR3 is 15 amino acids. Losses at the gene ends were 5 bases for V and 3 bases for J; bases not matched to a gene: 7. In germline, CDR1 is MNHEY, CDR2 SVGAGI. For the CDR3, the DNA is TGTGCCAGCAGTCTGACGGTAGCGGGGGAAGAGACCCAGTACTTC. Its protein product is CASSLTVAGEETQYF.

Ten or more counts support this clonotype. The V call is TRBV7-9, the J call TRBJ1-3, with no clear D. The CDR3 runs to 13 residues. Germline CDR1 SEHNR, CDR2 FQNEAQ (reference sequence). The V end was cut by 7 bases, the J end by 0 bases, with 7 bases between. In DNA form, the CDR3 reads TGTGCCAGCAAACAGAACTCTGGAAACACCATATATTTT. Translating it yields CASKQNSGNTIYF.